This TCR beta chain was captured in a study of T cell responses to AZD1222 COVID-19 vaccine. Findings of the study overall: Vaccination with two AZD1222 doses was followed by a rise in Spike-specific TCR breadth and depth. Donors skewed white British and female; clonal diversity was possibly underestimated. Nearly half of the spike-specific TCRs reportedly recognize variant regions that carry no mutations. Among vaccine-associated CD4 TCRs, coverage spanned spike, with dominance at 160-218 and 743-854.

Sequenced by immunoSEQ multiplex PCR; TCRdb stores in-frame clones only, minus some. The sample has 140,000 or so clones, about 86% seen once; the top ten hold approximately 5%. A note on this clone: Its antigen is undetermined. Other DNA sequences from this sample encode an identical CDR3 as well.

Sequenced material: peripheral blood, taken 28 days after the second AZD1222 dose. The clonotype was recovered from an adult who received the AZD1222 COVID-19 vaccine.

Here the CDR3 reads CASSVGGTDTQYF. CDR3 sequence (DNA): TGTGCCAGCAGCGTAGGTGGCACAGATACGCAGTATTTT. The chain combines TRBV9 with TRBJ2-3; D ambiguous. The CDR3 has 13 residues. From germline, CDR1 is SGDLS and CDR2 YYNGEE. V lost 0 bases and J 1 base, leaving 3 bases between the germline ends.